Listed below are T cell receptor beta chains from one sample, sequenced in a study of OX40 agonist ivuxolimab in advanced cancers. TCRdb's table, derived via immunoSEQ multiplex PCR, lists solely in-frame clones and lacks some. This table holds around 30,000 clones, roughly 90% found once. This sample comprised CD4+ or CD8+ T cells sorted from blood, obtained in a trial of the OX40 agonist ivuxolimab. The receptor set was obtained from an adult with an advanced solid tumor such as melanoma, head and neck, liver or kidney cancer. CDR3s include the opening cysteine and the closing phenylalanine or tryptophan. A D gene is named only where the DNA matches it firmly. Part of the rows lack a size; the others show once, few, many or a class for expanded clones.

CDR3nt: TGTGCCAGCAGCCCAGAACTGCACGAGAACACTGAAGCTTTCTTT
CDR3aa: CASSPELHENTEAFF
d_gene: -
abundance: -
j_gene: TRBJ1-1
v_gene: TRBV9

CDR3nt: TGCAGCGTTGAGCAGGGGATGAACACTGAAGCTTTCTTT
CDR3aa: CSVEQGMNTEAFF
d_gene: -
abundance: few
j_gene: TRBJ1-1
v_gene: TRBV29-1

CDR3nt: TGTGCCAGCAGCCGGCAGGCAACTAATGAAAAACTGTTTTTT
CDR3aa: CASSRQATNEKLFF
d_gene: -
abundance: -
j_gene: TRBJ1-4
v_gene: TRBV5-5

CDR3nt: TGCGCCAGCAGCCAAGAGCAGGGAGGATACGAGCAGTACTTC
CDR3aa: CASSQEQGGYEQYF
d_gene: -
abundance: -
j_gene: TRBJ2-7
v_gene: TRBV4-3

CDR3nt: TGTGCCACCTCAGGGACCGTCTCCTACAATGAGCAGTTCTTC
CDR3aa: CATSGTVSYNEQFF
d_gene: -
abundance: once
j_gene: TRBJ2-1
v_gene: TRBV28

CDR3nt: TGTGCCAGCAGCCAAGATATGGGTAACACTGAAGCTTTCTTT
CDR3aa: CASSQDMGNTEAFF
d_gene: -
abundance: -
j_gene: TRBJ1-1
v_gene: TRBV4-2

CDR3nt: TGTGCCAGCAGAGGACAGGGAAAGCCTGAAGCTTTCTTT
CDR3aa: CASRGQGKPEAFF
d_gene: TRBD1
abundance: -
j_gene: TRBJ1-1
v_gene: TRBV6-1

CDR3nt: TGTGCCATCAGTGAGAACAGGGGGGCCACTGAAGCTTTCTTT
CDR3aa: CAISENRGATEAFF
d_gene: TRBD1
abundance: -
j_gene: TRBJ1-1
v_gene: TRBV10-3

CDR3nt: TGTGCCAGCAGCTTGGGAGGAGGGTTAGACGGCTACACCTTC
CDR3aa: CASSLGGGLDGYTF
d_gene: -
abundance: -
j_gene: TRBJ1-2
v_gene: TRBV5-5

CDR3nt: TGTGCCAGCAGTGAAACGGGGGGGAGCACAGATACGCAGTATTTT
CDR3aa: CASSETGGSTDTQYF
d_gene: TRBD2
abundance: -
j_gene: TRBJ2-3
v_gene: TRBV6-4